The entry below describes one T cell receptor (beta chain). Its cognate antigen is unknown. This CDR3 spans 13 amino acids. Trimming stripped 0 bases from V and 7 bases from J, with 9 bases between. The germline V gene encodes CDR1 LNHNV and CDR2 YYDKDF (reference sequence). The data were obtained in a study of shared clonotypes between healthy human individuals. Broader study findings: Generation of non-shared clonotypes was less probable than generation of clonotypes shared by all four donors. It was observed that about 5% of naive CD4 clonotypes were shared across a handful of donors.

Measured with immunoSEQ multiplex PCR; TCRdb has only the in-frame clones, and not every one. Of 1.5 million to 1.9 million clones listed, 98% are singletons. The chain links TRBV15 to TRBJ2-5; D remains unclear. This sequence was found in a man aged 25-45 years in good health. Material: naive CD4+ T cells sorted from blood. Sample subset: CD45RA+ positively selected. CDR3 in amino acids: CATSRDIAGTQYF. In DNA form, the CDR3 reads TGTGCCACCAGCAGAGATATCGCCGGGACCCAGTACTTC.